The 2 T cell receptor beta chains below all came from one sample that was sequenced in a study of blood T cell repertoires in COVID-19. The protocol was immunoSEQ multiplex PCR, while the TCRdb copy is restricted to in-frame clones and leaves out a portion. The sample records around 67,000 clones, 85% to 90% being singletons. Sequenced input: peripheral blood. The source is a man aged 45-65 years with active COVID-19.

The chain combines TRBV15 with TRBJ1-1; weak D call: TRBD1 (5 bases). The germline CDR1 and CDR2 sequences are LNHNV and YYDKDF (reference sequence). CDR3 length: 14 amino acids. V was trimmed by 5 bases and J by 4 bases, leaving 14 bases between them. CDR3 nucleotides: TGTGCCACCAGCGGATCCGACAGAATCACTGAAGCTTTCTTT. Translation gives CATSGSDRITEAFF. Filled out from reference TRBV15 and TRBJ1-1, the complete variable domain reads DAMVIQNPRYQVTQFGKPVTLSCSQTLNHNVMYWYQQKSSQAPKLLFHYYDKDFNNEADTPDNFQSRRPNTSFCFLDIRSPGLGDTAMYLCATSGSDRITEAFFGQGTRLTVV.

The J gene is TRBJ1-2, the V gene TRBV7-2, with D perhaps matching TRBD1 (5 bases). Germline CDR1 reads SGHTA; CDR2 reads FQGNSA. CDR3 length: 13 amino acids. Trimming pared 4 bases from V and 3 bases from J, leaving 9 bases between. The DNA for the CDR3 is TGTGCCAGCAGCTCTCGGGGGGACTATGGCTACACCTTC. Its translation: CASSSRGDYGYTF.